What follows is one T cell receptor (beta chain) and its context. Its antigen is undetermined. This specimen comes from a study of beta chain features in type 1 diabetes. Study results and caveats: Sampled from patients, naive, central memory and Treg TCRB repertoires appeared more similar than those sampled from healthy donors. The question left open here concerned HLA type influencing TCRB rearrangement. In all four CD4+ subsets, TCRB CDR3 length was significantly, moderately reduced in type 1 diabetes.

The study reverse transcribed the entire isolated RNA, so it sequenced expressed TCRB transcripts. Deep immunoSEQ sequencing covered naive, central memory and regulatory T cell samples. Sequenced by immunoSEQ multiplex PCR; TCRdb stores in-frame clones only, minus some. The repertoire consists of about 370,000 clones, with 8.5% to 10% occurring once and the leading ten covering approximately 0.6%. CD45RO/CCR7/CD25/CD127/CD95/CD27 staining was used to isolate CD4+ naive, central memory, regulatory and stem cell-like memory cells by sorting. V shed 6 bases and J 8 bases; nucleotides not matched to a gene: 13. CDR1 is MNHNS and CDR2 is SASEGT in the germline V gene. The CDR3 loop spans 15 amino acids.

This chain joins TRBV6-1 and TRBJ2-1; TRBD1 aligns across 7 bases. The specimen was central memory CD4+ T cells from blood. The TCR was taken from a young man with type 1 diabetes. CDR3 nucleotide sequence: TGTGCCAGCAGCCTAACAGGGGAAGTGTGGGATGAGCAGTTCTTC. This encodes CASSLTGEVWDEQFF.